The T cell receptor (beta chain) described here comes from a study of blood T cell repertoires in COVID-19. Study at large: Collection of acute and convalescent COVID-19 samples took place in the United States, Italy and Spain.

In the authors' workflow: Reference gene primer amplification in the assay estimated nucleated cell counts. The method was immunoSEQ multiplex PCR; TCRdb's version includes in-frame clones alone and lacks a portion of them. From that table come the V and J calls and clone size; the DNA was used to work out D and trimming. The table has about 160,000 clones, roughly four fifths seen once; the top ten hold more than 7.5%. The CDR3 consists of 14 residues. Trimming cost V 5 bases and J 3 bases; bases outside gene matches: 7. The germline gives CDR1 SGHTA, CDR2 FQGNSA. The sequencing sample was made of peripheral blood. The sequence derives from a man aged 35-49 years who had recovered from COVID-19. The J gene is TRBJ2-7, the V gene TRBV7-2; 7 bases match TRBD2. CDR3 nucleotide sequence: TGTGCCAGCAGCCATCTCCCTAGCGGCTACGAGCAGTACTTC. Translation: CASSHLPSGYEQYF.